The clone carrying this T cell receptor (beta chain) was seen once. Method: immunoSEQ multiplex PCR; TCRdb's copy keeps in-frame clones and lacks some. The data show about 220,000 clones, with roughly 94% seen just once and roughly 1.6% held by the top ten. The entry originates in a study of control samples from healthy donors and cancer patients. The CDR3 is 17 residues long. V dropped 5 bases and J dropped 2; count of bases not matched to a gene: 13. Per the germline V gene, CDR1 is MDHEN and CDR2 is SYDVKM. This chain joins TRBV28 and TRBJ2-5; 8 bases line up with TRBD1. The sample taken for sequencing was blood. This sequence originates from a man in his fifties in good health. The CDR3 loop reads CASSPGTGNKPQETQYF. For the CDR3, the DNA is TGTGCCAGCAGTCCCGGGACAGGAAATAAACCTCAAGAGACCCAGTACTTC.